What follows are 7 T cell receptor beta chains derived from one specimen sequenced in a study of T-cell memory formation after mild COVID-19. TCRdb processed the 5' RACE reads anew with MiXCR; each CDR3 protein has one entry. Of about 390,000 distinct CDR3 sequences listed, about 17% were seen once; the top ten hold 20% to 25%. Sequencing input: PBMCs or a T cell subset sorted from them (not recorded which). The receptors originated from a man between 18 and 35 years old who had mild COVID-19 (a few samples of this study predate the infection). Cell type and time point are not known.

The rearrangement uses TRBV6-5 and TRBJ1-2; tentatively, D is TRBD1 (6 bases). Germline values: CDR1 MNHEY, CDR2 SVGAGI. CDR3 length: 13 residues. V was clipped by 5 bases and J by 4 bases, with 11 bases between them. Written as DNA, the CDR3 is TGTGCCAGCAGTAATCCGACAGGCTATGGCTACACCTTC. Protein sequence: CASSNPTGYGYTF.

The CDR3 region is CASSLINTDTQYF. In DNA form, the CDR3 reads TGTGCCAGCAGTCTTATTAACACAGATACGCAGTATTTT. The V call is TRBV25-1, the J call TRBJ2-3; D remains ambiguous. The V and J ends lost 5 bases and 2 bases respectively, with 8 bases between them. This CDR3 has 13 amino acids. Germline loops: CDR1 MGHDK, CDR2 SYGVNS.

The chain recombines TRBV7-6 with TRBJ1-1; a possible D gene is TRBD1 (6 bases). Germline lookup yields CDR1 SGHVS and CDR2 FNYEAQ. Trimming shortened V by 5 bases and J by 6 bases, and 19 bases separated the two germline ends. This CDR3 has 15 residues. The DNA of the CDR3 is TGTGCCAGCAGCCTACAGGGCAGCGGGGTGCCTGAAGCTTTCTTT. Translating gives CASSLQGSGVPEAFF.

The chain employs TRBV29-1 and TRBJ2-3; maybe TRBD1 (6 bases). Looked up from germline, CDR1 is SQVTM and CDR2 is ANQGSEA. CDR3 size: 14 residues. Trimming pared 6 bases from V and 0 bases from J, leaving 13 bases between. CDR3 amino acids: CSVAGTKSTDTQYF. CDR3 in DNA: TGCAGCGTCGCCGGGACAAAAAGCACAGATACGCAGTATTTT.

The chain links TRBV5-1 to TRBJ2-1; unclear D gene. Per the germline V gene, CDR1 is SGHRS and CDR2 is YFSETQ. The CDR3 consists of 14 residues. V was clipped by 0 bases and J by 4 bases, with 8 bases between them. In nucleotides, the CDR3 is TGCGCCAGCAGCTTGGATGGACCATACAATGAGCAGTTCTTC. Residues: CASSLDGPYNEQFF.

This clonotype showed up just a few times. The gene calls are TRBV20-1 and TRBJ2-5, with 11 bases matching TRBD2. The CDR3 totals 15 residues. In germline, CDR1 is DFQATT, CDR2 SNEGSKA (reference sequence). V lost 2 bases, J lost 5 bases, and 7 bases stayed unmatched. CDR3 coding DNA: TGCAGTGCTAGACCACCTAGCGGGGGGTGGGAGACCCAGTACTTC. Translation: CSARPPSGGWETQYF.

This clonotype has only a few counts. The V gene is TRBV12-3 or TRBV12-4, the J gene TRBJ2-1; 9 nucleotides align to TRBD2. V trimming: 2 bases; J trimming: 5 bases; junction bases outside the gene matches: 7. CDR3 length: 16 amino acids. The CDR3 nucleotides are TGTGCCAGCAGTTTAATCAGCGGGGGGTCCGACAATGAGCAGTTCTTC. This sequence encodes CASSLISGGSDNEQFF.